This T cell receptor beta chain is drawn from a study of human T cells and chemical hapten exposure. Study background: Alopecia areata, totalis and universalis patients, mostly female, were included. Small differences in pooled library volume mainly drove the variation in TCR yields per sample.

The library attached unique molecular identifiers to individual cDNA molecules. TCRdb fed the RACE reads into MiXCR, producing one record per CDR3 protein. The data hold fewer than 300,000 distinct CDR3 sequences, with just under 8% observed a single time. Time point described: pre-sensitization, week 0. Treatment defined: therapeutic diphenylcyclopropenone sensitization with weekly scalp DPC. The sequenced sample was whole blood, obtained in connection with sensitization to the hapten diphenylcyclopropenone (DPC). The sequence was obtained from a man younger than 35 with alopecia areata. Some clones in this sample may be carry-over from other donors' samples.

This chain's CDR3 is CSASGGFSTDTQYF. The CDR3 DNA reads TGCAGTGCTAGCGGGGGGTTTAGCACAGATACGCAGTATTTT. The genes are TRBV20-1 and TRBJ2-3, with TRBD2 identical over 7 bases. With 3 bases clipped from V and 0 bases from J, the junction kept 3 bases outside the gene matches. The CDR3 is 14 residues long. Germline CDR1 is DFQATT and CDR2 is SNEGSKA (reference sequence).